This T cell receptor beta chain was recorded in a study of T-cell memory formation after mild COVID-19. V shed 2 bases, J shed 4 bases, and the junction held 4 bases outside the gene matches. The CDR3 covers 14 residues. Germline assignment: CDR1 SGHNT and CDR2 YYREEE (reference sequence). Study conclusions and caveats: The study detected some responding clones in pre-infection memory, suggesting cross-reactive memory joined. Whether day 37 second-wave clones are SARS-CoV-2-specific was not confirmed. A balance of CD4 and CD8 characterized clones contracting day 15 to 85, whereas later expanders leaned CD4+.

Researchers used 5'RACE with constant-segment primers to make TCR alpha and TCR beta cDNA libraries that carry sample barcodes and UMIs. Using its own MiXCR run on the 5' RACE reads, TCRdb lists one record per CDR3 protein. The data show over 150,000 distinct CDR3 sequences, 10% to 15% seen once. Comment on this clonotype: Its antigen is unknown.

This clonotype was sampled from a man between 18 and 35 years old who had mild COVID-19 (a few samples of this study predate the infection). Cell type and time point are not known. The gene calls are TRBV5-4 and TRBJ2-7; TRBD1 matches 9 bases. The specimen was PBMCs or a T cell subset sorted from them (not recorded which). CDR3 in amino acids: CASSLQGAGYEQYF. CDR3 DNA: TGTGCCAGCAGCTTACAGGGGGCAGGGTACGAGCAGTACTTC. The full variable domain, its missing parts supplied by reference TRBV5-4 and TRBJ2-7, is ETGVTQSPTHLIKTRGQQVTLRCSSQSGHNTVSWYQQALGQGPQFIFQYYREEENGRGNFPPRFSGLQFPNYSSELNVNALELDDSALYLCASSLQGAGYEQYFGPGTRLTVT.